This entry is about one T cell receptor (beta chain). The data are from a study of shared T cell receptors in the human thymus. Germline CDR1 LNHDA, CDR2 SQIVND (reference sequence). The CDR3 extends over 15 amino acids. Trimming stripped 3 bases from V and 3 bases from J, with 15 bases between. Clones were sequenced by immunoSEQ multiplex PCR, and TCRdb holds only the in-frame ones, with some missing. The sample includes 550,000 to 800,000 clones, around 85% of them seen just once. This sample was shared with a second study, whose subject was human thymus T cells. Per that study: Samples came from healthy Finnish infants during open corrective cardiac surgery. The thymus tissue came from resections taken during corrective heart surgery. An apparent bias in V and J gene usage was seen in thymic and blood repertoires. Related research reported highly overlapping thymic repertoires among unrelated individuals.

The sample was thymocytes. This TCR was recovered from a girl under three years old with a congenital heart defect. V usage is TRBV19 and J usage is TRBJ2-7, with a possible D match to TRBD1 (5 bases). For the CDR3, the DNA is TGTGCCAGTAGTATTCCAGTTCCCAGGGACTACGAGCAGTACTTC. Encoded protein: CASSIPVPRDYEQYF.